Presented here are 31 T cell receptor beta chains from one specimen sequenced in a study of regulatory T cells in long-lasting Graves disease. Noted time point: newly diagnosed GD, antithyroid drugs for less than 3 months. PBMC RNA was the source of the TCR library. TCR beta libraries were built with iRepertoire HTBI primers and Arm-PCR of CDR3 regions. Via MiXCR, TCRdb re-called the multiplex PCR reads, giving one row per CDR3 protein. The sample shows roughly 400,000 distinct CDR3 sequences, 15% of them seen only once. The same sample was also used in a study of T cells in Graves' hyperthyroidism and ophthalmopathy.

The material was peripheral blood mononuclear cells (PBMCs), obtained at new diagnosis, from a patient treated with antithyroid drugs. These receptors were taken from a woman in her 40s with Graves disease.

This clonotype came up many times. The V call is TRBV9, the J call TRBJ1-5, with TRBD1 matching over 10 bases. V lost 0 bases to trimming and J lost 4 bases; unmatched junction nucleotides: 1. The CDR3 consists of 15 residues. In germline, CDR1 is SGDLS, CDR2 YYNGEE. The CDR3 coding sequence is TGTGCCAGCAGCGTAGGACAGGGGGCTAATCAGCCCCAGCATTTT. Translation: CASSVGQGANQPQHF.

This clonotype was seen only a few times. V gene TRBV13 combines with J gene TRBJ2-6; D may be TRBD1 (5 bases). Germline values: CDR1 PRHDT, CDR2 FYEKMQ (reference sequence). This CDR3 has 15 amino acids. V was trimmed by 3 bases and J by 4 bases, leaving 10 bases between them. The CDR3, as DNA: TGTGCCAGCAGCTTGGGGCTTGGAGGGGCCAACGTCCTGACTTTC. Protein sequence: CASSLGLGGANVLTF.

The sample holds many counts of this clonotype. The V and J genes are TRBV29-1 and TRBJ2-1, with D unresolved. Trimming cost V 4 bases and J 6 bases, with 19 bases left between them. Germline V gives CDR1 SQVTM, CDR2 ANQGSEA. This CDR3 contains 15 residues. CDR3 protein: CSVGMASTVGNEQFF. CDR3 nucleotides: TGCAGCGTTGGTATGGCCAGCACGGTGGGCAATGAGCAGTTCTTC.

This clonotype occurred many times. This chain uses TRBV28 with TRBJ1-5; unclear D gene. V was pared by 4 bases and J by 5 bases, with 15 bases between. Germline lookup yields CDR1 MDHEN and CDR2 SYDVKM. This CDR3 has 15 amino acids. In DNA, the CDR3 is TGTGCCAGCAGTTCCCTTGGCCCTGGGCATCAGCCCCAGCATTTT. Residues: CASSSLGPGHQPQHF.

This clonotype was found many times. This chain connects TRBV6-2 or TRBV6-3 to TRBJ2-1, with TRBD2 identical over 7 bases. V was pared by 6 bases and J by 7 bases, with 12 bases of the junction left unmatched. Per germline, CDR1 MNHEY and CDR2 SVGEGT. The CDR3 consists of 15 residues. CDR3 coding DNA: TGTGCCAGCAGGAAAGGGCTAGCGGTACGGAATGAGCAGTTCTTC. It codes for CASRKGLAVRNEQFF.

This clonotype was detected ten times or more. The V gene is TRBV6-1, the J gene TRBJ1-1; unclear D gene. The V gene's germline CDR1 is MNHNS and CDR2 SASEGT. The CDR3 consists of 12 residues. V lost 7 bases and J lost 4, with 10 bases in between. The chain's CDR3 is CASKAVGTEAFF. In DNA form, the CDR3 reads TGTGCCAGCAAGGCGGTGGGCACTGAAGCTTTCTTT.

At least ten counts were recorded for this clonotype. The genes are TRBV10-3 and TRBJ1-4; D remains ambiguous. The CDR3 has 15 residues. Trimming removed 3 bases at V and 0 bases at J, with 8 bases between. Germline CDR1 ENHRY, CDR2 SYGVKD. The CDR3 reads CAISDGSTTNEKLFF. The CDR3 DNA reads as TGTGCCATCAGTGATGGGTCGACAACTAATGAAAAACTGTTTTTT.

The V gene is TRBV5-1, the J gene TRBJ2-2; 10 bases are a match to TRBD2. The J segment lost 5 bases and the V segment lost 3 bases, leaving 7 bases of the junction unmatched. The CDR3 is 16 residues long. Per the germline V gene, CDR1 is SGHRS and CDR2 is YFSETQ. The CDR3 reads CASSSGSGRRTGELFF. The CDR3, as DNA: TGCGCCAGCAGCTCGGGTAGCGGGAGGAGAACCGGGGAGCTGTTTTTT.

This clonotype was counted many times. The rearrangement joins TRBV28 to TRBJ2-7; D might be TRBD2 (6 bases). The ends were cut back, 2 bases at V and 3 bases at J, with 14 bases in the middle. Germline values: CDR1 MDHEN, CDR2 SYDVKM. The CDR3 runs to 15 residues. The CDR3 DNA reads TGTGCCAGCAGTTTAAAGGAGGGGACTTACTACGAGCAGTACTTC. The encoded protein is CASSLKEGTYYEQYF.

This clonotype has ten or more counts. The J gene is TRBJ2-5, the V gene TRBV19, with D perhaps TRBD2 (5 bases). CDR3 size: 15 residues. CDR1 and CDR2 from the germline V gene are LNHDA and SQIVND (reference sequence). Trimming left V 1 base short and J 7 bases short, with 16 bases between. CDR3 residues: CASSIGGSVRGTQYF. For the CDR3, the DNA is TGTGCCAGTAGTATAGGAGGGAGTGTTCGCGGGACCCAGTACTTC. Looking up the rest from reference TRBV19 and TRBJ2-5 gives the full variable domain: DGGITQSPKYLFRKEGQNVTLSCEQNLNHDAMYWYRQDPGQGLRLIYYSQIVNDFQKGDIAEGYSVSREKKESFPLTVTSAQKNPTAFYLCASSIGGSVRGTQYFGPGTRLLVL.

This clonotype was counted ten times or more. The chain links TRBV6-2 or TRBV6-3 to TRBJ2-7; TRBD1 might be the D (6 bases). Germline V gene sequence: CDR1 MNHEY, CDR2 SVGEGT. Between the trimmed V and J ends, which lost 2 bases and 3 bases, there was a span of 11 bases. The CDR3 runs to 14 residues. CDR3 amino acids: CASSYPGTFYEQYF. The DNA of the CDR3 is TGTGCCAGCAGTTACCCCGGGACATTCTACGAGCAGTACTTC.

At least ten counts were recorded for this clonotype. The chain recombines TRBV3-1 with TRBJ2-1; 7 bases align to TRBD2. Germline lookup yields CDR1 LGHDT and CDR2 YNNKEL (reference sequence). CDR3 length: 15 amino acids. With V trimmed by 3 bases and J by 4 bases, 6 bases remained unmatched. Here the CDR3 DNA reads TGTGCCAGCAGCCAGGGTAGCGGGCGGTACAATGAGCAGTTCTTC. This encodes CASSQGSGRYNEQFF.

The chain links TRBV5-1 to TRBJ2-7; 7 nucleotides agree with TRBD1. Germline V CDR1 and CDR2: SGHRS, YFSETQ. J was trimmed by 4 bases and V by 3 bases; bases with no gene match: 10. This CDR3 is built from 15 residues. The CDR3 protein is CASSWDTTGVYEQYF. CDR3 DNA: TGCGCCAGCAGCTGGGACACCACAGGGGTTTACGAGCAGTACTTC.

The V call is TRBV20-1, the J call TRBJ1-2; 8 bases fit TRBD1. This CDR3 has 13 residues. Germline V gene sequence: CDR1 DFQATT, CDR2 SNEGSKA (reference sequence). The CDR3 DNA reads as TGCAGCGTCGGACAGGGCATTAACTATGGCTACACCTTC. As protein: CSVGQGINYGYTF.

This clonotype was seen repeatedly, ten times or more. CDR3 DNA: TGTGCCAGCAGCCAAGGGGCGTATGTAGCGGGAGAAGAGACCCAGTACTTC. Translated: CASSQGAYVAGEETQYF. The chain carries TRBV14 and TRBJ2-5; 9 positions agree with TRBD2. J lost 3 bases, V lost 1 base, and 9 bases had no gene match. CDR3 length: 17 residues. Germline V gives CDR1 SGHDN, CDR2 FVKESK.

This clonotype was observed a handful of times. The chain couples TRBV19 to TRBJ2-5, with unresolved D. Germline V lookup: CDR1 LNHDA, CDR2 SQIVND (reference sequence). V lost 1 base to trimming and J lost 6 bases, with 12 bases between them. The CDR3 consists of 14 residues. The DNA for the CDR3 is TGTGCCAGTAGTATAGCTGGGAACCCAAAGACCCAGTACTTC. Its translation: CASSIAGNPKTQYF.

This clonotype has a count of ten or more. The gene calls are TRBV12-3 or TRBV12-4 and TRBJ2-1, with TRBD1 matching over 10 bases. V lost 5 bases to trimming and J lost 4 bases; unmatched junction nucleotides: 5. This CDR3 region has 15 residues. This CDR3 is CASSRTGGVYNEQFF. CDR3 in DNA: TGTGCCAGCAGTCGGACAGGGGGTGTTTACAATGAGCAGTTCTTC.

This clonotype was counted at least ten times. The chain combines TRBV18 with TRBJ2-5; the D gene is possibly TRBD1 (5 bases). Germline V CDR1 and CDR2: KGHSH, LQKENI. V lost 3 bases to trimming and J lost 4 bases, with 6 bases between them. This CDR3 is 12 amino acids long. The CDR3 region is CASSPGPETQYF. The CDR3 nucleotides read TGTGCCAGCTCACCGGGGCCAGAGACCCAGTACTTC.

For the CDR3, the DNA is TGTGCCAGCTCACCGGGACAGGGGAGGGGACAGCCCCAGCATTTT. Translation gives CASSPGQGRGQPQHF. The rearrangement joins TRBV18 to TRBJ1-5; 10 positions agree with TRBD1. V was pared by 3 bases and J by 7 bases, with 6 bases of the junction left unmatched. The length of the CDR3 is 15 residues. From germline, CDR1 is KGHSH and CDR2 LQKENI.

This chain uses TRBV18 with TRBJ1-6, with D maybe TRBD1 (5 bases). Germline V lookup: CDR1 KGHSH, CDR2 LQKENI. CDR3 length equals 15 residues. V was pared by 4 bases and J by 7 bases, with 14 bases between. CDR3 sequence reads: CASSQRQGTNSPLHF. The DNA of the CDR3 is TGTGCCAGCTCACAACGGCAGGGAACGAATTCACCCCTCCACTTT.

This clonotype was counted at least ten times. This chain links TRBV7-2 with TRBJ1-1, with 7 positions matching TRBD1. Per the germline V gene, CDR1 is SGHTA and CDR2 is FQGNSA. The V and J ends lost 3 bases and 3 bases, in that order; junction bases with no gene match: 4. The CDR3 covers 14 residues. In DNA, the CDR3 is TGTGCCAGCAGCTTGTATACAGGGGACACTGAAGCTTTCTTT. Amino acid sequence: CASSLYTGDTEAFF.

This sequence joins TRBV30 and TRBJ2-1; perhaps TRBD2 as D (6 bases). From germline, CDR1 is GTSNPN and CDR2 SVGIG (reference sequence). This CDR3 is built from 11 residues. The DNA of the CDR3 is TGTGCTCAGTTGGAGGGGAATGAGCAGTTCTTC. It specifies CAQLEGNEQFF.

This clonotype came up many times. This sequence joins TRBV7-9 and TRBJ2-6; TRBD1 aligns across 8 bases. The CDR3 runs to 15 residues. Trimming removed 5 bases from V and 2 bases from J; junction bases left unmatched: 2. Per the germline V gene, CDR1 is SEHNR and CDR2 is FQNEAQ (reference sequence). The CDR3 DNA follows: TGTGCCAGCAGCACGGGACAGGCTGGGGCCAACGTCCTGACTTTC. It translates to CASSTGQAGANVLTF.

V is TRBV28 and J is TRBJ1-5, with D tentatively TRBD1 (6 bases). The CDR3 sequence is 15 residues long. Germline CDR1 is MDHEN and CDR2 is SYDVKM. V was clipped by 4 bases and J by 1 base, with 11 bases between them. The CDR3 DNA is TGTGCCAGCAGTTGGGGGGGCGGAAGCAATCAGCCCCAGCATTTT. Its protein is CASSWGGGSNQPQHF.

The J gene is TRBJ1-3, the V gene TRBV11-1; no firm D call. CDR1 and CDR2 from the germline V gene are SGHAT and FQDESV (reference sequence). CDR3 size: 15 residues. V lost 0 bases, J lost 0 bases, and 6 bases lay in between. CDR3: CASSLARHSGNTIYF. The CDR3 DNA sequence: TGTGCCAGCAGCTTAGCCAGACACTCTGGAAACACCATATATTTT.

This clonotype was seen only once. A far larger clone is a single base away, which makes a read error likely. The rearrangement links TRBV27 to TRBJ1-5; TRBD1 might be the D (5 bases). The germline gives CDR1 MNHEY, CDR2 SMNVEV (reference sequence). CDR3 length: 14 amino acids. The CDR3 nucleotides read TGCGCCAGCAGCACAGGAGATGGCAATCAGCCCCAGCATTTT. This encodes CASSTGDGNQPQHF.

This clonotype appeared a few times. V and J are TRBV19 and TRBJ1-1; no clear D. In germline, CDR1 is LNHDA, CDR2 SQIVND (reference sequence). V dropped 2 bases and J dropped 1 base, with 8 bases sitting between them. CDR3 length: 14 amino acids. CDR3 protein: CASSIIEANTEAFF. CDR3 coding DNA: TGTGCCAGTAGTATAATAGAGGCGAACACTGAAGCTTTCTTT.

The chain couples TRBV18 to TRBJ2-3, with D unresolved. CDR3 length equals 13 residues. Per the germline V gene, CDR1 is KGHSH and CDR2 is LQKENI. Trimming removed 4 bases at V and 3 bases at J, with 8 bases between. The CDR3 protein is CASSRTLTDTQYF. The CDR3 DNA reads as TGTGCCAGCTCACGCACATTAACAGATACGCAGTATTTT.

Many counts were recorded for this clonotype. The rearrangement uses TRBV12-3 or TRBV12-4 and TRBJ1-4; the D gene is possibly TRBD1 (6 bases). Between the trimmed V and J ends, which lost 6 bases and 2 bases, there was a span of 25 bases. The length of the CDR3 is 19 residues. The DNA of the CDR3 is TGTGCCAGCAGCAACTCCGGGGGGCAGGGCTCTCCCACTAATGAAAAACTGTTTTTT. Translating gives CASSNSGGQGSPTNEKLFF.

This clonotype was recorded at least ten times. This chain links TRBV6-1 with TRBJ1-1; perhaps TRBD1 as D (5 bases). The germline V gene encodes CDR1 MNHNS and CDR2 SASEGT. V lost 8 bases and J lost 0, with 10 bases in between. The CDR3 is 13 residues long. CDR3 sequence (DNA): TGTGCCAGCCTAGACAGCATGAACACTGAAGCTTTCTTT. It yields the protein CASLDSMNTEAFF.

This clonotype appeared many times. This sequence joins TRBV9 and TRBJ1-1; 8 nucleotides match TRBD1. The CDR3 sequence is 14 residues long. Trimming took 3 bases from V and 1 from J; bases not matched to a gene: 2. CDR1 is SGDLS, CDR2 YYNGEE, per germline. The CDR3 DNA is TGTGCCAGCAGCGAACAGGGGGGGAACACTGAAGCTTTCTTT. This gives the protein CASSEQGGNTEAFF.